Listed below are T cell receptor beta chains from one sample, sequenced in a study of T cells after yellow fever vaccination. TCRdb analysed the 5' RACE reads with MiXCR anew, one entry per CDR3 protein. The table shows some 300,000 distinct CDR3 sequences, with approximately 3.9% occurring only once. Sequences were derived from PBMCs, sampled on the day of the yellow fever booster vaccination. Source of these receptors: a man aged 18 to 35 who received the YFV17D yellow fever vaccine. Both conserved end residues are part of each CDR3. D genes are given only for firm matches. Rows may omit the clone size; those that give it use once, few, many or a size class.

D gene	V gene	clone size	J gene	CDR3 DNA	CDR3 protein
-	TRBV7-3	many	TRBJ2-1	TGTGCCAGCAGCTCAAGGGGGAGGGATGAGCAGTTCTTC	CASSSRGRDEQFF
-	TRBV5-1	few	TRBJ1-2	TGCGCCAGCTCCACATTACAGGGAACAGATGGCTACACCTTC	CASSTLQGTDGYTF
-	TRBV20-1	few	TRBJ2-2	TGCAGTGCTAGAGTAAAAGGGGGAACCGGGGAGCTGTTTTTT	CSARVKGGTGELFF
TRBD2	TRBV5-1	many	TRBJ2-2	TGCGCCAGCAGTCGGAGCGGGGAAGGCACCGGGGAGCTGTTTTTT	CASSRSGEGTGELFF
-	TRBV5-4	-	TRBJ2-1	TGTGCCAGCAGCTCCCGCGACCGGGGCGGCGAGCAGTTCTTC	CASSSRDRGGEQFF
TRBD1	TRBV6-5	few	TRBJ1-1	TGTGCCAGCAGTTACCGGACAGGGGGCGGCACTGAAGCTTTCTTT	CASSYRTGGGTEAFF
-	TRBV7-3	-	TRBJ2-1	TGTGCCAGCAGCTTAAACGGGGGTGACTCCTACAATGAGCAGTTCTTC	CASSLNGGDSYNEQFF
TRBD1	TRBV5-1	few	TRBJ2-5	TGCGCCAGCAGCGAACAGGGGGCGCGATTTAGCTCGGACCAAGAGACCCAGTACTTC	CASSEQGARFSSDQETQYF
-	TRBV4-2	few	TRBJ1-2	TGTGCCAGCGGCCGGTGGGATGGCTACACCTTC	CASGRWDGYTF
TRBD1	TRBV5-6	few	TRBJ1-5	TGTGCCAGCAGCTACCGGGACAGGGGTGATCAGCCCCAGCATTTT	CASSYRDRGDQPQHF